This T cell receptor beta chain stems from a study of graft-versus-host responses after intestinal transplantation. Worth noting for this clone: Its specificity is not known.

Using immunoSEQ multiplex PCR, the repertoire was profiled, and TCRdb retains in-frame clones only, with some absent. Of about 110,000 clones in the sample, about 92% were seen once. Germline assignment: CDR1 MNHEY and CDR2 SMNVEV (reference sequence). Trimming cost V 5 bases and J 7 bases; bases outside gene matches: 9. The length of the CDR3 is 16 residues. The sample in question was unstimulated CD8+ T cells sorted from spleen or lymph node cells, obtained before transplant. The V gene is TRBV27, the J gene TRBJ2-1; 12 positions match TRBD2. The sequence came from a human donor who was the organ donor for an intestinal transplant. The CDR3 loop is CASSAWGTSGPNEQFF. In DNA, the CDR3 is TGTGCCAGCAGTGCCTGGGGGACTAGCGGGCCGAATGAGCAGTTCTTC.